These 15 T cell receptor beta chains share one sample of origin, sequenced in a study of response to subunit inactivated influenza vaccine. TCRdb recomputed calls from the RT-PCR reads with MiXCR, one row per CDR3 protein. The sample has approximately 250,000 distinct CDR3 sequences; more than 10% are singletons. The specimen was non-naive T cells sorted from PBMCs, collected roughly 15 days before vaccination. The receptors come from a man in his fifties or sixties who received an inactivated influenza vaccine.

V usage is TRBV20-1 and J usage is TRBJ2-7; D is ambiguous. V was clipped by 6 bases and J by 2 bases, with 8 bases between them. This CDR3 spans 11 amino acids. Germline-derived CDR1 and CDR2 are DFQATT and SNEGSKA (reference sequence). The CDR3 region is CSAEKTYEQYF. In DNA form, the CDR3 reads TGCAGTGCCGAGAAGACCTACGAGCAGTACTTC.

This clonotype was picked up a small number of times. The rearrangement uses TRBV5-1 and TRBJ2-2, with 9 bases fitting TRBD2. The germline V gene encodes CDR1 SGHRS and CDR2 YFSETQ. The CDR3 totals 15 residues. The ends lost 0 bases at V and 7 bases at J; junction bases unmatched: 4. CDR3 protein: CASSLVAGVDGELFF. In nucleotides, the CDR3 is TGCGCCAGCAGCTTGGTAGCGGGAGTTGACGGGGAGCTGTTTTTT.

This clonotype was recorded at least ten times. This chain links TRBV20-1 with TRBJ2-3; 10 bases line up with TRBD2. After removal of 7 bases from V and 14 bases from J, the junction contained 6 bases not matched to a gene. This CDR3 has 10 amino acids. Germline loops: CDR1 DFQATT, CDR2 SNEGSKA (reference sequence). The CDR3 region has the DNA TGCAGTGTCCTAGCGGGGGCACCGTATTTT. Protein: CSVLAGAPYF.

The rearrangement links TRBV7-7 to TRBJ2-2; 8 bases agree with TRBD2. Looked up from germline, CDR1 is SSHAT and CDR2 is FNYEAQ (reference sequence). The CDR3 is made up of 13 amino acids. The CDR3 bases are TGTGCACAAGTGCTAGCGGGCACCGGGGAGCTGTTTTTT. Translated: CAQVLAGTGELFF.

This chain links TRBV19 with TRBJ2-1; the D is unclear. Trimming left V 1 base short and J 7 bases short, with 14 bases between. This CDR3 spans 15 amino acids. Germline V gene sequence: CDR1 LNHDA, CDR2 SQIVND (reference sequence). The CDR3 DNA reads TGTGCCAGTAGTATAGTAGGTTGGCAGGCGAATGAGCAGTTCTTC. Amino acid sequence: CASSIVGWQANEQFF. Together with reference TRBV19 and TRBJ2-1, the CDR3 gives the full variable domain: DGGITQSPKYLFRKEGQNVTLSCEQNLNHDAMYWYRQDPGQGLRLIYYSQIVNDFQKGDIAEGYSVSREKKESFPLTVTSAQKNPTAFYLCASSIVGWQANEQFFGPGTRLTVL.

The chain couples TRBV7-9 to TRBJ2-3; 9 bases line up with TRBD1. This CDR3 has 13 amino acids. The V gene's germline CDR1 is SEHNR and CDR2 FQNEAQ (reference sequence). V lost 5 bases and J lost 6; bases outside the gene matches: 3. CDR3 bases: TGTGCCAGCAGCACGGGACAGGGCGATACGCAGTATTTT. This codes for CASSTGQGDTQYF.

This rearrangement joins TRBV29-1 to TRBJ2-2, with a weak D call TRBD2 (5 bases). Deletions cut 1 base from V and 0 bases from J, with 6 bases between. The CDR3 runs 14 residues. Germline V gene lookup returns CDR1 SQVTM and CDR2 ANQGSEA. CDR3 loop: CSVEAGANTGELFF. In DNA, the CDR3 is TGCAGCGTTGAAGCCGGGGCGAACACCGGGGAGCTGTTTTTT.

In the case of this clonotype: Its ends do not fully match the called genes, so a read error is possible. The V gene is TRBV3-1, the J gene TRBJ2-3; 16 bases map to TRBD2. The CDR3 has 18 residues. Per the germline V gene, CDR1 is LGHDT and CDR2 is YNNKEL (reference sequence). The CDR3 is CACSRGLAGGPGTDTQYF. CDR3 DNA sequence: TGTGCCTGCAGTCGGGGACTAGCGGGGGGGCCGGGCACAGATACGCAGTATTTT.

CDR3 bases: TGTGCCATCAGCAATGGCTACAATGAGCAGTTCTTC. Protein product: CAISNGYNEQFF. The J gene is TRBJ2-1, the V gene TRBV10-3; no clear D. The CDR3 is 12 amino acids. In germline, CDR1 is ENHRY, CDR2 SYGVKD. V was shortened by 6 bases and J by 3 bases, with 6 bases between the two germline ends.

The chain carries TRBV5-1 and TRBJ2-4; 10 positions agree with TRBD2. This CDR3 has 16 amino acids. CDR1 is SGHRS and CDR2 is YFSETQ in the germline V gene. Trimming took 1 base from V and 9 from J; bases not matched to a gene: 10. The CDR3 loop is CASSLSAAGGPGIQYF. DNA for the CDR3: TGCGCCAGCAGCTTGAGTGCAGCGGGAGGGCCTGGCATTCAGTACTTC.

The chain employs TRBV7-2 and TRBJ2-4, with D perhaps matching TRBD2 (6 bases). The CDR3 totals 17 residues. Germline CDR1 SGHTA, CDR2 FQGNSA. V shed 1 base and J shed 3 bases, with 16 bases lying between them. The CDR3 nucleotides read TGTGCCAGCAGCTTAGGGCTTGGACGGAGGGGCAAAAACATTCAGTACTTC. It translates to CASSLGLGRRGKNIQYF.

This clonotype was seen repeatedly, ten times or more. CDR3 DNA: TGTGCCAGCAGTTCCTCCGGGACAGGGAATTACGAGCAGTACTTC. Amino acids: CASSSSGTGNYEQYF. This chain connects TRBV12-3 or TRBV12-4 to TRBJ2-7, with 9 bases lining up with TRBD1. V trimming: 4 bases; J trimming: 4 bases; junction bases outside the gene matches: 8. The CDR3 spans 15 residues.

In this sample, this clonotype turned up many times. The chain carries TRBV12-3 or TRBV12-4 and TRBJ2-7; the D gene is possibly TRBD2 (6 bases). V was cut by 4 bases and J by 6 bases, with 16 bases left in between. This CDR3 is built from 14 residues. CDR3: CASSWGDSAREQYF. CDR3 bases: TGTGCCAGCAGTTGGGGGGACTCCGCTCGCGAGCAGTACTTC.

This clonotype was counted a few times. The chain couples TRBV9 to TRBJ2-7; possibly TRBD1 for D (6 bases). V lost 4 bases to trimming and J lost 4 bases, with 18 bases between them. This CDR3 region has 15 residues. Germline V gene sequence: CDR1 SGDLS, CDR2 YYNGEE. CDR3 nucleotide sequence: TGTGCCAGCAGCCCGGTAGCTGGGGGCCCTTACGAGCAGTACTTC. Residues: CASSPVAGGPYEQYF.

This clonotype occurred many times. The chain recombines TRBV11-2 with TRBJ2-3; 8 positions agree with TRBD1. With 3 bases clipped from V and 5 bases from J, the junction kept 7 bases outside the gene matches. This CDR3 region has 15 residues. Looked up from germline, CDR1 is SGHAT and CDR2 is FQNNGV. This chain's CDR3 is CASSFPDRVGDTQYF. Here the CDR3 DNA reads TGTGCCAGCAGCTTCCCGGACAGGGTTGGAGATACGCAGTATTTT.